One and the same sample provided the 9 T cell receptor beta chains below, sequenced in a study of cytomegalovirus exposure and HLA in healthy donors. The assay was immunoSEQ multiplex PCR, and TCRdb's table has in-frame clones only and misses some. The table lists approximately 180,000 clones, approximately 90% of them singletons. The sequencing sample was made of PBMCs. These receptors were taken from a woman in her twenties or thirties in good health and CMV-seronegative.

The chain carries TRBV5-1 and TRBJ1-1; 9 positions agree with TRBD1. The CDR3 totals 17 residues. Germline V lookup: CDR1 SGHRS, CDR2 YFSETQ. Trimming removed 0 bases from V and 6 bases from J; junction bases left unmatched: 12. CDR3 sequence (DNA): TGCGCCAGCAGCTTGGATGGGACAGGGCTAAAGTTTGCTGAAGCTTTCTTT. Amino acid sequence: CASSLDGTGLKFAEAFF.

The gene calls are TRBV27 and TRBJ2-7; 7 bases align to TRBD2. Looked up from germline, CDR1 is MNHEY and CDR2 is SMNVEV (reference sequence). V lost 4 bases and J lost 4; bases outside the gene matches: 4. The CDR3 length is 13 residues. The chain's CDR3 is CASSSGTTYEQYF. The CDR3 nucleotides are TGTGCCAGCAGTTCCGGGACTACTTACGAGCAGTACTTC.

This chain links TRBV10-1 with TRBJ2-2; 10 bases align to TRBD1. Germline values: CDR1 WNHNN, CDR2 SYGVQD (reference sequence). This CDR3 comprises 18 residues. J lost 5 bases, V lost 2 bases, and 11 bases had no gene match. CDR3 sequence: CASSETTSWDRGTGELFF. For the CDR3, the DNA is TGCGCCAGCAGTGAGACTACCAGCTGGGACAGGGGAACCGGGGAGCTGTTTTTT.

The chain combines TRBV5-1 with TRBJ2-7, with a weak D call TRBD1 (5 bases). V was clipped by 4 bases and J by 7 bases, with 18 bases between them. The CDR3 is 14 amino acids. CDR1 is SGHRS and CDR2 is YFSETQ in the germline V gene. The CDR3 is CASSGNFRAMEQYF. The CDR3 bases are TGCGCCAGCAGCGGGAATTTCAGGGCCATGGAGCAGTACTTC.

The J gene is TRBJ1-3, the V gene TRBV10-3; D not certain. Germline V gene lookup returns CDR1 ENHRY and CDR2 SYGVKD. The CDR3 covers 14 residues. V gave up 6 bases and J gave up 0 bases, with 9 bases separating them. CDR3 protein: CAIRDLSSGNTIYF. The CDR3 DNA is TGTGCCATCAGGGACTTGAGCTCTGGAAACACCATATATTTT.

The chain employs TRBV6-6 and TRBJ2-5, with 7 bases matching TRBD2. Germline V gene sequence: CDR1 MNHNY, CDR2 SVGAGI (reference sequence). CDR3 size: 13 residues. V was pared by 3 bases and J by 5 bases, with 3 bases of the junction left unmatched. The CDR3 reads CASSYGRGETQYF. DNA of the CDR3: TGTGCCAGCAGTTATGGGCGGGGGGAGACCCAGTACTTC.

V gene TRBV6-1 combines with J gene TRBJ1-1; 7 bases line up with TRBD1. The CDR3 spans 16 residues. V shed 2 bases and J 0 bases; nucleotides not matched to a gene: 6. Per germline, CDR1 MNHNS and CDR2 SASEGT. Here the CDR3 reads CASSEFPGQLNTEAFF. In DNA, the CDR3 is TGTGCCAGCAGTGAATTCCCGGGACAGCTGAACACTGAAGCTTTCTTT.

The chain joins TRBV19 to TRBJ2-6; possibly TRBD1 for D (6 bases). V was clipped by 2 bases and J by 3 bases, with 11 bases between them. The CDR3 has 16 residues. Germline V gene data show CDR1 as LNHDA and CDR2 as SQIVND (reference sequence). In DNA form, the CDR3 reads TGTGCCAGTAGTATAACAGGGAATTTTGGGGCCAACGTCCTGACTTTC. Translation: CASSITGNFGANVLTF.

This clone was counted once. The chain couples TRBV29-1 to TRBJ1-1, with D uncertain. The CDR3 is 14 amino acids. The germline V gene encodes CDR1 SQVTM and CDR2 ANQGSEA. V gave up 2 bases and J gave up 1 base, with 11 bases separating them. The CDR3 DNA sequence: TGCAGCGTTGAATTGTGGCGGCCGAACACTGAAGCTTTCTTT. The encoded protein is CSVELWRPNTEAFF.